The text below deals with one TCR beta chain. The sample is drawn from a study of blood T cell repertoires in COVID-19. The CDR3 consists of 16 residues. Method: immunoSEQ multiplex PCR; TCRdb's copy keeps in-frame clones and lacks some. The sample includes 80,000 to 95,000 clones, more than 65% of them seen just once. The material sequenced was peripheral blood. The rearrangement joins TRBV21-1 to TRBJ1-5; the tabulated D call, TRBD1, remains unverified against the DNA. TRBV21-1 is classified as a pseudogene. This receptor was obtained from a man older than 75 with active or convalescent COVID-19. In DNA, the CDR3 is TGTGCCAGAGTAAGGCACAGGGGGGAGGGCAATCAGCCCCAGCATTTT. Translation: CARVRHRGEGNQPQHF.